In this sample, the clone carrying this T cell receptor (beta chain) turned up many times. The antigen is not known. This record belongs to a study of blood T cells in healthy people across ages. Study results and caveats: TCR beta diversity, measured per million T cells, fell in a roughly linear way with age.

With a J-beta primer mix and a sample-barcoded 5' primer, a second PCR ran about 7 to 12 cycles. TCRdb re-called the 5' RACE reads with MiXCR, one entry per CDR3 protein. The sample records hundreds of thousands of distinct CDR3 sequences, 25% to 30% being singletons. Sample donors were healthy Caucasian individuals that came from Russia, aged about 6 to 95. CDR1 and CDR2 from the germline V gene are WSHSY and SAAADI. V was clipped by 3 bases and J by 2 bases; unmatched bases: 9. The CDR3 spans 16 residues. The receptor comes from a woman aged 80 or over in good health. Sequences were obtained from blood. This chain joins TRBV10-2 and TRBJ2-5; TRBD2 aligns across 7 bases. The CDR3 region has the DNA TGCGCCAGCAGTGAAGGGCCGGGGGGTTTACAAGAGACCCAGTACTTC. It codes for CASSEGPGGLQETQYF.